This TCR beta chain was profiled in a study of CD8+CD57+ T cells in acquired aplastic anemia. At the level of the study: The study obtained an average of about 3.2 ug of DNA from sorted CD4+ and CD8+ cells. Study outcomes and limitations: Patients had roughly 29 CD8+ CDR3 sequences in common with controls (the shared set).

The study profiled TCR beta VDJ and CDR3 using genomic DNA as template. TCRdb reanalysed the reads using MiXCR and keeps one entry per CDR3 protein. Of around 160,000 distinct CDR3 sequences in the sample, more than 45% are singletons; the top ten hold approximately 3%. Germline CDR1 and CDR2: LNHNV and YYDKDF (reference sequence). V lost 5 bases, J lost 10 bases, and 17 bases lay in between. This CDR3 is 13 amino acids long. Worth noting for this clonotype: Its antigen is still unknown.

For sequencing, patients were chosen who had shown expansion of CD8+CD57+ cells by flow cytometry. The TCR originated in a human donor with aplastic anemia. Sequences were obtained from sorted CD4+, CD8+, or CD8+CD57+ T cells (not recorded which) from PBMCs. V gene TRBV15 combines with J gene TRBJ1-1; D might be TRBD1 (6 bases). CDR3 region: CATSGHRVSVAFF. The CDR3 DNA sequence: TGTGCCACCAGCGGTCACAGGGTTTCGGTAGCTTTCTTT.